This passage covers 14 T cell receptor beta chains from one sample sequenced in a study of type 1 and type 2 diabetes patients. The PCR template was genomic DNA. Amplification of the beta chain CDR3 used 30 forward and 13 reverse multiplex primers. MiXCR, applied by TCRdb to the multiplex PCR reads, yields one record per CDR3 protein. In the table there are some 250,000 distinct CDR3 sequences, roughly 50% of which are singletons. Sequenced input: peripheral blood mononuclear cells (PBMCs). These receptors came from a man between 18 and 35 years old with type 2 diabetes.

There are many counts of this clonotype. The rearrangement joins TRBV6-2 or TRBV6-3 to TRBJ2-5; 8 bases fit TRBD1. This CDR3 has 14 residues. From germline, CDR1 is MNHEY and CDR2 SVGEGT. J gave up 5 bases and V 11 bases, and 13 bases lay outside the gene matches. Here the CDR3 reads CAGCGQGEVETQYF. In nucleotides, the CDR3 is TGTGCCGGTTGTGGACAGGGTGAAGTGGAGACCCAGTACTTC.

This chain links TRBV19 with TRBJ1-1; D is unclear. CDR3 length equals 16 residues. V was trimmed by 5 bases and J by 2 bases, leaving 18 bases between them. Germline CDR1 and CDR2: LNHDA and SQIVND (reference sequence). The CDR3 sequence: CASSSRGAGANTEAFF. In DNA form, the CDR3 reads TGTGCCAGTAGTTCCCGGGGAGCAGGCGCAAACACTGAAGCTTTCTTT.

This clonotype was seen repeatedly, ten times or more. The gene calls are TRBV19 and TRBJ2-7, with 7 bases fitting TRBD1. Trimming removed 7 bases from V and 0 bases from J; junction bases left unmatched: 21. Per the germline V gene, CDR1 is LNHDA and CDR2 is SQIVND (reference sequence). The CDR3 is 19 residues long. The CDR3 coding sequence is TGTGCCAGTACCCATCACAACAAGAAACAGGGGTACCTCTCCTACGAGCAGTACTTC. It specifies CASTHHNKKQGYLSYEQYF.

The gene calls are TRBV2 and TRBJ2-7, with a tentative D call TRBD2 (7 bases). Germline lookup yields CDR1 SNHLY and CDR2 FYNNEI. The CDR3 extends over 18 amino acids. The V and J ends lost 6 bases and 2 bases respectively, with 26 bases between them. In DNA, the CDR3 is TGTGCCAGCAGCCCTACTGGGGGGGGCGGAAGTAAGACCTACGAGCAGTACTTC. Translating it yields CASSPTGGGGSKTYEQYF.

The chain employs TRBV10-3 and TRBJ1-1; 9 bases are shared with TRBD1. Germline lookup yields CDR1 ENHRY and CDR2 SYGVKD. The junction had 1 base not matched to a gene; V was cut back by 2 bases and J by 3 bases. The CDR3 runs 14 residues. For the CDR3, the DNA is TGTGCCATCAGTGAGGGACAGGGGCACACTGAAGCTTTCTTT. Translating it yields CAISEGQGHTEAFF.

The table lists this clonotype with a count of one. The J gene is TRBJ2-3, the V gene TRBV20-1; TRBD2 agrees at 10 bases. In germline, CDR1 is DFQATT, CDR2 SNEGSKA (reference sequence). The CDR3 covers 19 residues. Trimming at V came to 2 bases and at J to 3 bases, leaving 17 bases not matched to a gene. This chain's CDR3 is CSARPPRAAGGPGTDTQYF. CDR3 sequence (DNA): TGCAGTGCTAGACCCCCCCGTGCAGCGGGAGGGCCAGGTACAGATACGCAGTATTTT.

This clonotype was detected a few times. The chain joins TRBV7-2 to TRBJ2-7; 7 nucleotides agree with TRBD1. The CDR3 extends over 15 amino acids. Germline CDR1 is SGHTA and CDR2 is FQGNSA. With V trimmed by 6 bases and J by 3 bases, 11 bases remained unmatched. The CDR3 reads CASSPQPGQSYEQYF. CDR3 nucleotide sequence: TGTGCCAGCAGTCCCCAGCCGGGACAGAGCTACGAGCAGTACTTC.

V is TRBV20-1 and J is TRBJ1-1; D not resolved. The CDR3 runs 15 residues. The V end lost 2 bases, the J end lost 5 bases, and 18 bases lay between the germline ends. Per germline, CDR1 DFQATT and CDR2 SNEGSKA (reference sequence). The CDR3 region has the DNA TGCAGTGCTAGATGGGGTGGAGGGTTCAAAACTGAAGCTTTCTTT. Protein product: CSARWGGGFKTEAFF.

The rearrangement links TRBV7-2 to TRBJ2-7; the D is unclear. The CDR3 is 11 residues long. V lost 1 base, J lost 9 bases, and 7 bases lay in between. Germline CDR1 reads SGHTA; CDR2 reads FQGNSA. CDR3 nucleotides: TGTGCCAGCAGCTTAGAAGGTGGGCAGTACTTC. This gives the protein CASSLEGGQYF.

This clonotype came up many times. The chain has TRBV7-2 and TRBJ2-7; a weak D match, TRBD1 (5 bases). The V gene's germline CDR1 is SGHTA and CDR2 FQGNSA. V was clipped by 0 bases and J by 4 bases, with 10 bases between them. The CDR3 has 14 amino acids. The CDR3 sequence: CASSLARQTYEQYF. In nucleotides, the CDR3 is TGTGCCAGCAGCTTAGCGCGACAGACTTACGAGCAGTACTTC.

A few counts support this clonotype. The J gene is TRBJ2-2, the V gene TRBV19; no clear D. From germline, CDR1 is LNHDA and CDR2 SQIVND (reference sequence). The ends were cut back, 8 bases at V and 4 bases at J, with 2 bases in the middle. This CDR3 is built from 10 residues. The CDR3 loop reads CASGTGELFF. DNA for the CDR3: TGTGCCAGTGGCACCGGGGAGCTGTTTTTT.

This clonotype was detected a few times. The gene calls are TRBV19 and TRBJ1-2; D is unclear. Germline assignment: CDR1 LNHDA and CDR2 SQIVND (reference sequence). There are 13 residues in the CDR3. V was clipped by 4 bases and J by 4 bases, with 10 bases between them. The CDR3 DNA sequence: TGTGCCAGTAGTAGCCCCGCCGGCTATGGCTACACCTTC. This encodes CASSSPAGYGYTF.

The chain has TRBV4-1 and TRBJ2-1; TRBD1 might be the D (5 bases). Looked up from germline, CDR1 is MGHRA and CDR2 is YSYEKL. CDR3 size: 13 residues. Trimming pared 5 bases from V and 8 bases from J, leaving 13 bases between. As DNA, the CDR3 is TGCGCCAGCAGCTATCAAGACAGCGATGAGCAGTTCTTC. It specifies CASSYQDSDEQFF.

This clonotype has a count of ten or more. V usage is TRBV30 and J usage is TRBJ1-2; D is unclear. Germline CDR1 and CDR2: GTSNPN and SVGIG (reference sequence). The CDR3 is made up of 16 amino acids. V was clipped by 4 bases and J by 5 bases, with 23 bases between them. Here the CDR3 reads CAWTNFRIAGMYGYTF. For the CDR3, the DNA is TGTGCCTGGACCAACTTCAGAATCGCGGGGATGTATGGCTACACCTTC.